What follows are 18 T cell receptor beta chains derived from one specimen sequenced in a study of cytotoxic CD8 clonotypes in ibrutinib-treated CLL. Assay: immunoSEQ multiplex PCR; the TCRdb copy retains only in-frame clones and omits some. The table lists over 45,000 clones, 54% of them singletons, with 20% to 30% in the top ten. The sample was PBMCs, taken at disease progression, from a patient treated with ibrutinib. The receptors were sampled from a human donor with chronic lymphocytic leukemia.

This clone was picked up a small number of times. This chain links TRBV5-6 with TRBJ1-3; D unclear. CDR3 size: 14 residues. CDR1 and CDR2 (germline): SGHDT, YYEEEE. V lost 1 base, J lost 2 bases, and 7 bases lay in between. Here the CDR3 reads CASSLWEAGNTIYF. The CDR3 nucleotides are TGTGCCAGCAGCTTGTGGGAGGCTGGAAACACCATATATTTT.

At least ten counts were recorded for this clone. This chain uses TRBV30 with TRBJ1-5; TRBD1 agrees at 9 bases. Germline loops: CDR1 GTSNPN, CDR2 SVGIG (reference sequence). The CDR3 extends over 15 amino acids. The V segment lost 0 bases and the J segment 8 bases; nucleotides outside the gene matches: 8. CDR3 sequence reads: CAWSVGDRVREPQHF. Written as DNA, the CDR3 is TGTGCCTGGAGTGTGGGGGACAGGGTCAGGGAGCCCCAGCATTTT.

J is TRBJ2-2 and V is TRBV14; D could derive from TRBD1 or TRBD2 (5 bases each). V was clipped by 2 bases and J by 6 bases, with 25 bases between them. Germline V gene lookup returns CDR1 SGHDN and CDR2 FVKESK. The CDR3 loop spans 19 amino acids. This chain's CDR3 is CASSQLKVSVRGTSGELFF. CDR3 sequence (DNA): TGTGCCAGCAGCCAACTGAAGGTAAGCGTCAGAGGGACGTCCGGGGAGCTGTTTTTT.

This clone was counted a few times. The V gene is TRBV6-5, the J gene TRBJ1-1; D gene uncertain. The germline CDR1 and CDR2 sequences are MNHEY and SVGAGI. This CDR3 is 15 amino acids long. V lost 5 bases and J lost 5, with 18 bases in between. CDR3 region: CASSPPRPSRTEAFF. The CDR3 nucleotides read TGTGCCAGCAGTCCGCCGCGACCAAGCAGGACTGAAGCTTTCTTT.

The chain couples TRBV7-9 to TRBJ1-5; the match to TRBD1 covers 8 bases. J lost 4 bases, V lost 5 bases, and 13 bases had no gene match. The CDR3 consists of 17 residues. Looked up from germline, CDR1 is SEHNR and CDR2 is FQNEAQ (reference sequence). The CDR3 nucleotides are TGTGCCAGCAGCCTAGGCCAGGGGGCGGGAGGTAATCAGCCCCAGCATTTT. Translation gives CASSLGQGAGGNQPQHF.

The V and J genes are TRBV7-9 and TRBJ2-7; D assignment may be TRBD1 or TRBD2 (5 bases each). Between the trimmed V and J ends, which lost 4 bases and 3 bases, there was a span of 13 bases. Per germline, CDR1 SEHNR and CDR2 FQNEAQ (reference sequence). The CDR3 has 14 amino acids. Here the CDR3 reads CASSSYGAGYEQYF. Written as DNA, the CDR3 is TGTGCCAGCAGCTCGTACGGGGCCGGCTACGAGCAGTACTTC.

J is TRBJ2-7 and V is TRBV6-5, with no clear D. CDR3 length equals 12 residues. V dropped 5 bases and J dropped 6 bases, with 11 bases sitting between them. Germline assignment: CDR1 MNHEY and CDR2 SVGAGI. The chain's CDR3 is CASSQESPEQYF. The CDR3 nucleotides are TGTGCCAGCAGTCAGGAGTCTCCCGAGCAGTACTTC.

This sequence joins TRBV7-9 and TRBJ2-1; no reliable D call. The V gene lost 1 base and the J gene lost 2 bases, with 9 bases spanning the gap. Germline CDR1 SEHNR, CDR2 FQNEAQ (reference sequence). The length of the CDR3 is 15 residues. The CDR3 spells CASSLVSSAYNEQFF. The CDR3, as DNA: TGTGCCAGCAGCTTAGTTTCCAGCGCCTACAATGAGCAGTTCTTC.

This clone was recorded once. The rearrangement links TRBV6-5 to TRBJ1-5, with a weak D call TRBD1 (5 bases). The V and J ends lost 5 bases and 3 bases respectively, with 14 bases between them. The CDR3 runs 15 residues. Germline CDR1 is MNHEY and CDR2 is SVGAGI. CDR3 amino acids: CASSGQGGFNQPQHF. The CDR3 region has the DNA TGTGCCAGCAGTGGTCAGGGTGGATTCAATCAGCCCCAGCATTTT.

In this sample, this clone turned up a few times. The gene calls are TRBV28 and TRBJ1-1; D remains ambiguous. V was clipped by 2 bases and J by 7 bases, with 8 bases between them. The CDR3 consists of 12 residues. From germline, CDR1 is MDHEN and CDR2 SYDVKM. CDR3 bases: TGTGCCAGCAGTTTAGCGTGGAGTGAAGCTTTCTTT. Encoded protein: CASSLAWSEAFF.

In its sample, this clone was seen a few times. The J gene is TRBJ1-5, the V gene TRBV19; D remains ambiguous. CDR3 length: 13 amino acids. Germline-derived CDR1 and CDR2 are LNHDA and SQIVND (reference sequence). The V end lost 9 bases, the J end lost 6 bases, and 15 bases lay between the germline ends. For the CDR3, the DNA is TGTGCCAGCAGACCCCAGTTGGGTCAGCCCCAGCATTTT. The encoded protein is CASRPQLGQPQHF.

V is TRBV5-5 and J is TRBJ1-5, with 8 nucleotides matching TRBD1. J gave up 8 bases and V 4 bases, and 14 bases lay outside the gene matches. Germline V gives CDR1 SGHKS, CDR2 YYEKEE (reference sequence). The CDR3 totals 16 residues. The CDR3 nucleotides are TGTGCCAGCAGCACGGCCGGGACAGGAGGTCAAAAGCCCCAGCATTTT. The encoded protein is CASSTAGTGGQKPQHF.

V usage is TRBV28 and J usage is TRBJ1-1, with D unclear. This CDR3 spans 14 amino acids. Germline V gene sequence: CDR1 MDHEN, CDR2 SYDVKM. Trimming stripped 6 bases from V and 3 bases from J, with 14 bases between. CDR3: CASRVIPPYTEAFF. The CDR3 DNA sequence: TGTGCCAGCAGAGTTATTCCGCCGTACACTGAAGCTTTCTTT.

The rearrangement joins TRBV7-6 to TRBJ2-7; 13 bases match TRBD2. The germline CDR1 and CDR2 sequences are SGHVS and FNYEAQ. V was clipped by 3 bases and J by 3 bases; unmatched bases: 2. The CDR3 is made up of 15 amino acids. The CDR3 is CASSFGLAGDYEQYF. The CDR3 bases are TGTGCCAGCAGCTTTGGACTAGCGGGGGACTACGAGCAGTACTTC.

This clone was counted only a few times. This sequence joins TRBV4-1 and TRBJ2-1; a possible D gene is TRBD1 (6 bases). Germline V CDR1 and CDR2: MGHRA, YSYEKL. There are 13 residues in the CDR3. V was pared by 1 base and J by 13 bases, with 14 bases between. The DNA of the CDR3 is TGCGCCAGCAGCCAAGTAATCGGACAGAACCAGTTCTTC. Translating gives CASSQVIGQNQFF.

The CDR3 here is CASSSGQGTSDTQYF. The CDR3 DNA follows: TGTGCCAGCAGCTCCGGACAGGGGACCTCAGATACGCAGTATTTT. The chain combines TRBV11-1 with TRBJ2-3; 9 nucleotides agree with TRBD1. Germline lookup yields CDR1 SGHAT and CDR2 FQDESV (reference sequence). With 4 bases clipped from V and 4 bases from J, the junction kept 6 bases outside the gene matches. The CDR3 consists of 15 residues. The whole variable domain, remainder taken from reference TRBV11-1 and TRBJ2-3, is EAEVAQSPRYKITEKSQAVAFWCDPISGHATLYWYRQILGQGPELLVQFQDESVVDDSQLPKDRFSAERLKGVDSTLKIQPAELGDSAMYLCASSSGQGTSDTQYFGPGTRLTVL.

As for this clone: Compared with germline, one end of the junction differs, possibly owing to a read error. This chain links TRBV18 with TRBJ2-7, with TRBD1 matching 8 bases. CDR1 and CDR2 (germline): KGHSH, LQKENI. The CDR3 is made up of 16 amino acids. The CDR3 sequence is CASSPTLTGDSHEQYF. CDR3 DNA sequence: TGTGCCAGCTCACCAACGTTGACAGGGGACTCCCACGAGCAGTACTTC. Supplemented by reference TRBV18 and TRBJ2-7, the full variable domain reads NAGVMQNPRHLVRRRGQEARLRCSPMKGHSHVYWYRQLPEEGLKFMVYLQKENIIDESGMPKERFSAEFPKEGPSILRIQQVVRGDSAAYFCASSPTLTGDSHEQYFGPGTRLTVT.

The genes are TRBV2 and TRBJ1-4; D unclear. Germline V gene data show CDR1 as SNHLY and CDR2 as FYNNEI. V was pared by 7 bases and J by 2 bases, with 11 bases between. The CDR3 covers 14 residues. This CDR3 is CASNLRTTNEKLFF. CDR3 nucleotides: TGTGCCAGCAATTTACGGACTACTAATGAAAAACTGTTTTTT.